The rows below give T cell receptor beta chains drawn from one sample of a study of T-cell memory formation after mild COVID-19. In TCRdb, the 5' RACE reads were re-called with MiXCR into one record per CDR3 protein. The sample contains about 400,000 distinct CDR3 sequences, roughly 18% of which appear only once. The sample comprised PBMCs or a T cell subset sorted from them (not recorded which). Every receptor here comes from a young man who had mild COVID-19 (a few samples of this study predate the infection). Cell type and time point are not known. CDR3s include the opening cysteine and the closing phenylalanine or tryptophan. D genes are given only for firm matches. Clone size is not always given. Where it is, it says once, few, many or a class for expanded clones.

size,V,J,D,CDR3,DNA
.,TRBV6-4,TRBJ1-1,TRBD1,CASRLNRGRTEAFF,TGTGCCAGCAGACTTAACAGGGGGCGGACTGAAGCTTTCTTT
many,TRBV27,TRBJ2-3,.,CASSLSDSTDTQYF,TGTGCCAGCAGTTTGTCAGATAGCACAGATACGCAGTATTTT
.,TRBV18,TRBJ1-5,TRBD1,CASSSGGLGDQPQHF,TGTGCCAGCTCCTCAGGGGGCTTAGGGGATCAGCCCCAGCATTTT
few,TRBV12-3/TRBV12-4,TRBJ1-5,.,CASSSPGNQPQHF,TGTGCCAGCAGTTCACCGGGTAATCAGCCCCAGCATTTT
many,TRBV4-3,TRBJ1-5,.,CASSQDRYSNQPQHF,TGCGCCAGCAGCCAAGATCGGTATAGCAATCAGCCCCAGCATTTT
few,TRBV20-1,TRBJ1-6,.,CSARGSASYNSPLHF,TGCAGTGCTAGGGGCTCTGCCTCCTATAATTCACCCCTCCACTTT
few,TRBV2,TRBJ2-1,TRBD2,CASRRLAGLSHEQFF,TGTGCCAGCAGAAGGCTAGCGGGACTTAGCCATGAGCAGTTCTTC
few,TRBV7-9,TRBJ1-1,.,CASSLSPTETEAFF,TGTGCCAGCAGCTTAAGTCCGACAGAGACTGAAGCTTTCTTT
.,TRBV6-2/TRBV6-3,TRBJ2-1,TRBD2,CASSLASGGLNEQFF,TGTGCCAGCAGTTTGGCTAGCGGGGGGTTAAATGAGCAGTTCTTC
few,TRBV3-1,TRBJ1-1,.,CASSQVSYTEAFF,TGTGCCAGCAGCCAAGTTTCTTACACTGAAGCTTTCTTT
.,TRBV7-2,TRBJ1-6,TRBD1,CASSFGTVNSPLHF,TGTGCCAGCAGCTTCGGGACAGTTAATTCACCCCTCCACTTT
few,TRBV20-1,TRBJ1-2,.,CSARDHSRGVSGYTF,TGCAGTGCTAGAGATCATAGCCGGGGGGTGTCTGGCTACACCTTC
few,TRBV12-3/TRBV12-4,TRBJ2-3,.,CASSSPPEPRRGSDTQYF,TGTGCCAGCAGTTCCCCCCCTGAACCCCGGAGGGGCTCAGATACGCAGTATTTT
.,TRBV12-3/TRBV12-4,TRBJ2-5,.,CASSSEGGQETQYF,TGTGCCAGCAGTTCTGAGGGGGGACAAGAGACCCAGTACTTC
many,TRBV7-2,TRBJ2-2,TRBD1,CASSRGQVTGELFF,TGTGCCAGCAGCCGGGGACAGGTCACCGGGGAGCTGTTTTTT
.,TRBV18,TRBJ2-2,TRBD1,CASSPDDRGSGELFF,TGTGCCAGCTCACCAGACGACAGGGGAAGCGGGGAGCTGTTTTTT
few,TRBV7-9,TRBJ1-1,.,CASSLSGGRSTEAFF,TGTGCCAGCAGCTTATCTGGCGGGAGAAGCACTGAAGCTTTCTTT
few,TRBV6-2/TRBV6-3,TRBJ1-1,.,CASSGGWTEAFF,TGTGCCAGCAGTGGGGGATGGACTGAAGCTTTCTTT
few,TRBV4-3,TRBJ2-6,.,CASSQGGNSGANVLTF,TGCGCCAGCAGCCAAGGGGGGAACTCTGGGGCCAACGTCCTGACTTTC
.,TRBV10-3,TRBJ1-2,TRBD1,CAISARGPEYGYTF,TGTGCCATCAGTGCCAGGGGGCCGGAGTATGGCTACACCTTC
few,TRBV19,TRBJ1-1,.,CASRPLGWGKNTEAFF,TGTGCCAGTAGACCTTTAGGATGGGGGAAGAACACTGAAGCTTTCTTT
few,TRBV18,TRBJ1-2,.,CASSPENGGWSYTF,TGTGCCAGCTCCCCTGAGAACGGGGGCTGGAGCTACACCTTC
.,TRBV7-6,TRBJ1-2,.,CASSLDGRGSDGYTF,TGTGCCAGCAGCTTAGACGGGCGGGGTTCGGATGGCTACACCTTC
few,TRBV6-5,TRBJ2-3,TRBD1,CASSYTVGQGWVTDTQYF,TGTGCCAGCAGTTACACCGTCGGACAGGGTTGGGTCACAGATACGCAGTATTTT
.,TRBV20-1,TRBJ1-2,.,CSLGVSGNYGYTF,TGCAGTCTAGGAGTTTCGGGCAACTATGGCTACACCTTC
.,TRBV27,TRBJ2-2,.,CASSQGYRTGELFF,TGTGCCAGCAGCCAGGGCTACAGAACCGGGGAGCTGTTTTTT
.,TRBV7-9,TRBJ2-2,TRBD1,CASSFRIRDSANTGELIF,TGTGCCAGCAGCTTTCGAATCCGGGACAGCGCGAACACCGGGGAGCTGATTTTT
.,TRBV7-2,TRBJ1-1,.,CASSLDGGVTEAFF,TGTGCCAGCAGCTTAGATGGAGGGGTCACTGAAGCTTTCTTT
.,TRBV20-1,TRBJ2-1,TRBD2,CSATMGRDEQFF,TGCAGTGCTACCATGGGGAGGGACGAGCAGTTCTTC
.,TRBV12-3/TRBV12-4,TRBJ1-1,TRBD1,CASSPGQVGRAEAFF,TGTGCCAGCAGCCCCGGACAGGTAGGTAGGGCTGAAGCTTTCTTT
few,TRBV5-4,TRBJ2-1,.,CASSRYRTNEQFF,TGTGCCAGCAGCCGATACAGGACCAATGAGCAGTTCTTC
.,TRBV12-3/TRBV12-4,TRBJ2-1,.,CASSLGWGGSNEQFF,TGTGCCAGCAGTTTAGGATGGGGTGGATCCAATGAGCAGTTCTTC
few,TRBV6-6,TRBJ1-4,.,CASSFDSMWNEKLFF,TGTGCCAGCAGTTTTGACAGCATGTGGAATGAAAAACTGTTTTTT
.,TRBV20-1,TRBJ2-7,TRBD2,CSASRLLQRGSSDEQYF,TGCAGTGCTTCCCGCCTCTTACAGCGGGGGAGTTCGGACGAGCAGTACTTC
few,TRBV11-2,TRBJ1-5,TRBD1,CASRLRDSRINQPQHF,TGTGCCAGCAGGCTAAGGGACAGCCGTATCAATCAGCCCCAGCATTTT
few,TRBV18,TRBJ1-1,.,CASSPYVGQNTEAFF,TGTGCCAGCTCACCTTACGTAGGGCAGAACACTGAAGCTTTCTTT
.,TRBV20-1,TRBJ2-3,TRBD2,CSARGIAGDADTQYF,TGCAGTGCTAGAGGAATAGCGGGGGACGCAGATACGCAGTATTTT
few,TRBV12-3/TRBV12-4,TRBJ1-2,.,CASSVRGNYGYTF,TGTGCCAGCAGTGTAAGGGGAAACTATGGCTACACCTTC
few,TRBV2,TRBJ2-3,.,CASSEAPIRDTQYF,TGTGCCAGCAGTGAAGCGCCGATCCGGGATACGCAGTATTTT
.,TRBV28,TRBJ2-3,.,CASSLRLAVGGQDTQYF,TGTGCCAGCAGTTTACGGTTGGCGGTGGGGGGTCAAGATACGCAGTATTTT
few,TRBV9,TRBJ1-2,TRBD1,CASGGDRTYGYTF,TGTGCCAGTGGGGGGGACAGGACCTATGGCTACACCTTC
.,TRBV24-1,TRBJ2-1,TRBD1,CATSDPRGLGEQFF,TGTGCCACCAGTGATCCCAGGGGGCTGGGTGAGCAGTTCTTC
few,TRBV9,TRBJ2-7,.,CASSVDGTGTYEQYF,TGTGCCAGCAGCGTAGATGGGACGGGCACCTACGAGCAGTACTTC
.,TRBV3-1,TRBJ2-1,.,CASSQDWSGDFSYNEQFF,TGTGCCAGCAGCCAAGACTGGTCGGGGGATTTCTCCTACAATGAGCAGTTCTTC
few,TRBV25-1,TRBJ2-2,TRBD2,CASSEATSGGTGELFF,TGTGCCAGCAGTGAGGCGACTAGCGGTGGCACCGGGGAGCTGTTTTTT
few,TRBV5-1,TRBJ2-3,TRBD1,CASSLGTGTGGADTQYF,TGCGCCAGCAGCTTGGGCACCGGGACAGGGGGGGCAGATACGCAGTATTTT
few,TRBV7-9,TRBJ2-5,TRBD2,CASSPRGAGFQETQYF,TGTGCCAGCAGCCCCCGGGGAGCGGGGTTCCAAGAGACCCAGTACTTC
.,TRBV7-6,TRBJ1-3,TRBD1,CASSLAEGAAGNTIYF,TGTGCCAGCAGCTTAGCCGAGGGGGCGGCTGGAAACACCATATATTTT
.,TRBV6-2/TRBV6-3,TRBJ2-3,TRBD2,CASKSGGAGDTQYF,TGTGCCAGCAAGAGCGGGGGGGCCGGAGATACGCAGTATTTT
.,TRBV20-1,TRBJ1-5,.,CSARDLHEASNQPQHF,TGCAGTGCTAGAGATCTTCACGAGGCGAGCAATCAGCCCCAGCATTTT
once,TRBV6-6,TRBJ1-1,TRBD1,CASSKGAARETAFF,TGTGCCAGCAGCAAGGGGGCGGCCCGAGAGACAGCTTTCTTT
few,TRBV4-1,TRBJ1-5,TRBD1,CASSLGDRGFQPQHF,TGCGCCAGCAGCCTTGGGGACAGGGGTTTTCAGCCCCAGCATTTT
few,TRBV20-1,TRBJ1-1,TRBD1,CSARDRGRTTEAFF,TGCAGTGCTAGAGACAGGGGGAGGACCACTGAAGCTTTCTTT
few,TRBV4-3,TRBJ1-3,.,CASSQDGFGGSGNTIYF,TGCGCCAGCAGCCAAGATGGGTTCGGGGGCTCTGGAAACACCATATATTTT
few,TRBV7-2,TRBJ2-7,.,CASSFGKAKTYEQYF,TGTGCCAGCAGCTTTGGCAAGGCAAAAACCTACGAGCAGTACTTC